This T cell receptor beta chain was documented in a study of long-term antiretroviral therapy in people with HIV. The immunoSEQ assay was v3.0, run at survey level. The protocol was immunoSEQ multiplex PCR, while the TCRdb copy is restricted to in-frame clones and leaves out a portion. The sample records 30,000 to 40,000 clones, 60% to 85% being singletons. Overall study results and limits: In samples taken after ART, diversity increased but remained below transplant donor control levels. Control repertoires displayed wider CDR3 length ranges than the HIV repertoires.

Points on this clone: Its antigen is currently unknown.

The sample was unsorted PBMCs, taken 2 years after starting antiretroviral therapy. The source is a woman in her forties or fifties with HIV.

The CDR3 loop is CASSTDSFNEKLFF. As DNA, the CDR3 is TGTGCCAGCTCAACGGACAGTTTTAATGAAAAACTGTTTTTT. The genes are TRBV2 and TRBJ1-4; D perhaps matches TRBD1 (6 bases). Germline V lookup: CDR1 SNHLY, CDR2 FYNNEI. CDR3 length: 14 residues. Trimming left V 8 bases short and J 4 bases short, with 14 bases between.